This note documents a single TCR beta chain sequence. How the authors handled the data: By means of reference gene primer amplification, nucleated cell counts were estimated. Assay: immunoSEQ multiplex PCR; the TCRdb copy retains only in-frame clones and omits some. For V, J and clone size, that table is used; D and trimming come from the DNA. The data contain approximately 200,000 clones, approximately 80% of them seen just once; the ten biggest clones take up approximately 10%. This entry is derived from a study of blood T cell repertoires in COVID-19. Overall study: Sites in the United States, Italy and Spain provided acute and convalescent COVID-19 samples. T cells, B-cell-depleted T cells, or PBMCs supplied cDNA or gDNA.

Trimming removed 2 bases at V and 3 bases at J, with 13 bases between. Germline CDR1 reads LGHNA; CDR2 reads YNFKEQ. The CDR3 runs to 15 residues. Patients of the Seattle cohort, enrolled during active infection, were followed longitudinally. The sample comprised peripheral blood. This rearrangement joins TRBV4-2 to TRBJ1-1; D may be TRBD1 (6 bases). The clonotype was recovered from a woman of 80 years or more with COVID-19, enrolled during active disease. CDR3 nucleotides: TGTGCCAGCAGCCAACCCGGGAGGGGGGACACTGAAGCTTTCTTT. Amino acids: CASSQPGRGDTEAFF.